One sample yielded the 10 T cell receptor beta chains listed below, sequenced in a study of cytomegalovirus exposure and HLA in healthy donors (dated by TCRdb to about 2017). The library was generated by the immunoSEQ multiplex PCR assay. In TCRdb, the immuneACCESS table is reduced to in-frame sequences with V and J assigned. These tables do not hold every clone; where another copy was compared, an unresolved V gene accounts for under half, and the others remain unexplained. This sample holds some 100,000 clones; around 86% were observed only once. The ten largest clones represent 4% to 6% of the sample. The specimen sequenced was PBMCs. The origin of the receptors is a man aged 18 to 29 in good health and CMV-seronegative.

Written as DNA, the CDR3 is TGTGCCAGTAGTATAGCCCCTACAGGGGTGGGCAATCAGCCCCAGCATTTT. It is translated as CASSIAPTGVGNQPQHF. The chain uses TRBV19 and TRBJ1-5; 7 nucleotides match TRBD1. Per germline, CDR1 LNHDA and CDR2 SQIVND (reference sequence). CDR3 length equals 17 residues. The V segment lost 1 base and the J segment 2 bases; nucleotides outside the gene matches: 8.

A few counts support this clone. The chain has TRBV6-5 and TRBJ1-4, with TRBD1 matching 9 bases. The junction had 6 bases not matched to a gene; V was cut back by 6 bases and J by 7 bases. Germline assignment: CDR1 MNHEY and CDR2 SVGAGI. CDR3 size: 14 residues. The CDR3 DNA reads TGTGCCAGCAGGGCCACAGGGGGCGGTGAAAAACTGTTTTTT. Translated, it gives CASRATGGGEKLFF.

The chain has TRBV30 and TRBJ1-2; D may be TRBD1 (5 bases). Trimming removed 5 bases from V and 6 bases from J, with 13 bases in between. Germline CDR1 is GTSNPN and CDR2 is SVGIG (reference sequence). The CDR3 loop spans 12 amino acids. DNA for the CDR3: TGTGCCTGGGACGGCAGGGATCATGGCTACACCTTC. Translated: CAWDGRDHGYTF.

The CDR3 DNA reads as TGCGCCAGCAGCTTGGACAGGCGGGAGCAGTACTTC. It codes for CASSLDRREQYF. The chain employs TRBV5-1 and TRBJ2-7, with D tentatively TRBD1 (5 bases). The CDR3 spans 12 residues. Trimming cost V 0 bases and J 7 bases, with 8 bases left between them. The germline V gene encodes CDR1 SGHRS and CDR2 YFSETQ.

This clone was counted a few times. This chain uses TRBV5-1 with TRBJ1-1; D unresolved. The V gene lost 0 bases and the J gene lost 4 bases, with 10 bases spanning the gap. This CDR3 contains 14 residues. Germline CDR1 and CDR2: SGHRS and YFSETQ. As DNA, the CDR3 is TGCGCCAGCAGCTTGGCCACATCCTTCACTGAAGCTTTCTTT. Translation: CASSLATSFTEAFF.

This chain uses TRBV5-1 with TRBJ2-7, with 9 bases aligning to TRBD1. CDR3 size: 16 residues. From germline, CDR1 is SGHRS and CDR2 YFSETQ. Trimming cost V 3 bases and J 5 bases; bases outside gene matches: 12. The CDR3 protein is CASSYRDRVWGDEQYF. In DNA form, the CDR3 reads TGCGCCAGCAGCTACCGGGACAGGGTTTGGGGGGACGAGCAGTACTTC.

This chain joins TRBV7-8 and TRBJ2-3, with D perhaps matching TRBD2 (6 bases). This CDR3 is built from 16 residues. CDR1 and CDR2 (germline): SGHVS, FQNEAQ. The germline V and J ends were trimmed by 5 bases and 4 bases, with 19 bases remaining between them. The CDR3 nucleotides are TGTGCCAGCAGCCAAACTAGCTCTGGGGTGTCAGATACGCAGTATTTT. Its translation is CASSQTSSGVSDTQYF.

CDR3 DNA: TGTGCCAGCAGCTCAGAGGGGGCGCGAAGAAGTGAAGCTTTCTTT. Translation: CASSSEGARRSEAFF. The chain has TRBV7-2 and TRBJ1-1; the match to TRBD1 covers 7 bases. J gave up 7 bases and V 4 bases, and 12 bases lay outside the gene matches. The CDR3 runs 15 residues. Germline lookup yields CDR1 SGHTA and CDR2 FQGNSA.

This sequence joins TRBV29-1 and TRBJ1-1; 7 bases are a match to TRBD1. The CDR3 runs to 13 residues. CDR1 and CDR2 from the germline V gene are SQVTM and ANQGSEA. V was clipped by 5 bases and J by 0 bases; unmatched bases: 3. The CDR3 is CSVMTGMNTEAFF. The CDR3 DNA is TGCAGCGTTATGACAGGGATGAACACTGAAGCTTTCTTT.

This clone was observed a single time. The chain links TRBV13 to TRBJ1-3; D unresolved. The CDR3 sequence is 15 residues long. Per germline, CDR1 PRHDT and CDR2 FYEKMQ (reference sequence). With 1 base removed from V and 3 bases from J, the gap between germline ends came to 10 bases. CDR3 sequence reads: CASSLAGENGNTIYF. The DNA of the CDR3 is TGTGCCAGCAGCTTAGCAGGTGAAAATGGAAACACCATATATTTT.